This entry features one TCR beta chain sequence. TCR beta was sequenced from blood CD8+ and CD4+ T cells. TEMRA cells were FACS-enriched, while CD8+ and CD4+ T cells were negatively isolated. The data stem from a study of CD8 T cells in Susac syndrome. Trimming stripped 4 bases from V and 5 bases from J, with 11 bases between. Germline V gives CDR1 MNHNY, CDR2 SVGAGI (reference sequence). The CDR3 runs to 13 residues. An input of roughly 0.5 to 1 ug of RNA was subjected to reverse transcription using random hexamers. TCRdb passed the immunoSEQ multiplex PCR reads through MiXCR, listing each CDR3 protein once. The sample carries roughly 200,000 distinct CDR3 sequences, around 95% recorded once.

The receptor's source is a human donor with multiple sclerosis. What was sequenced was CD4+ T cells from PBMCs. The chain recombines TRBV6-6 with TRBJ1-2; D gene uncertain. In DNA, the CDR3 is TGTGCCAGCAGTTCAGATCCCTTTTATGGCTACACCTTC. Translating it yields CASSSDPFYGYTF.